This T cell receptor (beta chain) came from a study of blood T cell repertoires in COVID-19. Across the whole study: From T cells, B-cell-depleted T cells, or PBMCs came the material, which was cDNA or gDNA.

Method: immunoSEQ multiplex PCR; TCRdb's copy keeps in-frame clones and lacks some. This repertoire shows 270,000 or so clones, roughly 90% found once; its top ten account for 0.85% to 0.95%. The germline V and J ends were trimmed by 4 bases and 9 bases, with 18 bases remaining between them. The length of the CDR3 is 14 residues. Per the germline V gene, CDR1 is MDHEN and CDR2 is SYDVKM. Sequencing used peripheral blood. This chain links TRBV28 with TRBJ1-1, with a weak D call TRBD1 (6 bases). The source is a woman aged 40 to 50 who had recovered from COVID-19. The CDR3 nucleotides are TGTGCCAGCAGTTCCGGACAGCCGAGGGGTAAAGCTTTCTTT. Protein sequence: CASSSGQPRGKAFF.